This TCR beta chain is drawn from a study of T cell responses to AZD1222 COVID-19 vaccine. Germline V gives CDR1 MNHNY, CDR2 SVGAGI (reference sequence). This CDR3 has 12 residues. V gave up 6 bases and J gave up 5 bases, with 11 bases separating them. The protocol was immunoSEQ multiplex PCR, while the TCRdb copy is restricted to in-frame clones and leaves out a portion. The sample shows about 99,000 clones, 80% to 95% of them seen only once. The rearrangement links TRBV6-6 to TRBJ2-7; D is unclear. The sequence was collected from an adult who received the AZD1222 COVID-19 vaccine. Sequencing used peripheral blood, obtained 28 days after the second AZD1222 dose. The CDR3 reads CASRATRDEQYF. The CDR3 DNA is TGTGCCAGCAGGGCAACTCGAGACGAGCAGTACTTC.